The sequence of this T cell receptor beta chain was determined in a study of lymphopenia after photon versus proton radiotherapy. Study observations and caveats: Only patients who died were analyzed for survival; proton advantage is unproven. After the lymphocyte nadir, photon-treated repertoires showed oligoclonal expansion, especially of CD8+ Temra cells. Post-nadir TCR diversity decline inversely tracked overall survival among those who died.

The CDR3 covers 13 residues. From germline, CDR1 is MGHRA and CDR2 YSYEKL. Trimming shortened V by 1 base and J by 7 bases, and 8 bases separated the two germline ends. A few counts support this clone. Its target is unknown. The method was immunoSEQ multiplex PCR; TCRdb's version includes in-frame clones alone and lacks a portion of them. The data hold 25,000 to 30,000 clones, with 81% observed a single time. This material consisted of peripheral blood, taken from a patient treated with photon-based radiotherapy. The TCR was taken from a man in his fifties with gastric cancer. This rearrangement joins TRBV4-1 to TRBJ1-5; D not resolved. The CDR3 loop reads CASSQGEGQPQHF. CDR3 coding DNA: TGCGCCAGCAGCCAAGGGGAGGGCCAGCCCCAGCATTTT.